What follows are 28 T cell receptor beta chains derived from one specimen sequenced in a study of cytomegalovirus exposure and HLA in healthy donors. PCR amplification relied on 60 Vbeta primers (plus 13 Jbeta primers). Sequenced by immunoSEQ multiplex PCR; TCRdb stores in-frame clones only, minus some. The data contain 170,000 or so clones, about four fifths of them singletons. Sequencing was performed on PBMCs. These TCRs come from a man aged 25 to 45 in good health and CMV-seropositive.

This CDR3 reads CASSEAGSPGYEQYF. In DNA, the CDR3 is TGTGCCAGCAGTGAAGCTGGGTCACCGGGCTACGAGCAGTACTTC. V is TRBV6-1 and J is TRBJ2-7; D not certain. CDR3 length: 15 residues. V dropped 0 bases and J dropped 3 bases, with 12 bases sitting between them. Germline assignment: CDR1 MNHNS and CDR2 SASEGT.

The chain carries TRBV7-9 and TRBJ2-1; TRBD1 agrees at 7 bases. CDR3 length equals 14 residues. Germline loops: CDR1 SEHNR, CDR2 FQNEAQ (reference sequence). The V segment lost 4 bases and the J segment 3 bases; nucleotides outside the gene matches: 3. The CDR3 spells CASSWDRNYNEQFF. DNA of the CDR3: TGTGCCAGCAGCTGGGACAGAAACTACAATGAGCAGTTCTTC.

J is TRBJ2-1 and V is TRBV5-1, with 9 bases fitting TRBD2. This CDR3 region has 15 residues. Germline loops: CDR1 SGHRS, CDR2 YFSETQ. V shed 3 bases and J 8 bases; nucleotides not matched to a gene: 9. DNA for the CDR3: TGCGCCAGCAGCTCTGGTCTAGCGGGGATCCATGAGCAGTTCTTC. As protein: CASSSGLAGIHEQFF. The complete variable domain, with remaining parts taken from reference TRBV5-1 and TRBJ2-1, reads KAGVTQTPRYLIKTRGQQVTLSCSPISGHRSVSWYQQTPGQGLQFLFEYFSETQRNKGNFPGRFSGRQFSNSRSEMNVSTLELGDSALYLCASSSGLAGIHEQFFGPGTRLTVL.

This rearrangement joins TRBV30 to TRBJ2-7; 14 nucleotides line up with TRBD2. Germline trimming cut 4 bases from V and 5 bases from J; bases unmatched to any gene: 10. This CDR3 is 16 amino acids long. CDR1 is GTSNPN, CDR2 SVGIG, per germline (reference sequence). The CDR3, as DNA: TGTGCCTGGAATACCGGGACTAGCGGGAGTAGCAACGAGCAGTACTTC. Amino acid sequence: CAWNTGTSGSSNEQYF.

The chain is built from TRBV7-8 and TRBJ1-2; TRBD1 agrees at 7 bases. There are 15 residues in the CDR3. Germline trimming cut 1 base from V and 4 bases from J; bases unmatched to any gene: 6. CDR1 is SGHVS, CDR2 FQNEAQ, per germline. This CDR3 is CASSLEAGGIYGYTF. The CDR3 region has the DNA TGTGCCAGCAGCTTAGAAGCAGGGGGGATCTATGGCTACACCTTC.

The chain combines TRBV7-2 with TRBJ2-2; the match to TRBD2 covers 13 bases. CDR1 is SGHTA and CDR2 is FQGNSA in the germline V gene. V shed 3 bases, J shed 5 bases, and the junction held 0 bases outside the gene matches. The CDR3 covers 15 residues. The CDR3 nucleotides read TGTGCCAGCAGCTTGGGACTAGCGGGAACCGGGGAGCTGTTTTTT. Protein product: CASSLGLAGTGELFF. The full variable domain, rest sourced from reference TRBV7-2 and TRBJ2-2, is GAGVSQSPSNKVTEKGKDVELRCDPISGHTALYWYRQSLGQGLEFLIYFQGNSAPDKSGLPSDRFSAERTGGSVSTLTIQRTQQEDSAVYLCASSLGLAGTGELFFGEGSRLTVL.

This clone was recorded only once. The V and J genes are TRBV6-1 and TRBJ2-7; 7 nucleotides match TRBD2. The CDR3 is made up of 15 amino acids. V lost 5 bases, J lost 4 bases, and 11 bases stayed unmatched. Germline V lookup: CDR1 MNHNS, CDR2 SASEGT. Written as DNA, the CDR3 is TGTGCCAGCAGTCTAGCGGCGGAGGGGCCGTACGAGCAGTACTTC. Its protein product is CASSLAAEGPYEQYF.

V is TRBV7-9 and J is TRBJ1-2; tentative D call: TRBD1 (6 bases). Trimming left V 5 bases short and J 5 bases short, with 9 bases between. Germline V gives CDR1 SEHNR, CDR2 FQNEAQ (reference sequence). The CDR3 length is 12 residues. CDR3 sequence (DNA): TGTGCCAGCAGCAGACAGGATTATGGCTACACCTTC. Protein sequence: CASSRQDYGYTF.

The J gene is TRBJ2-7, the V gene TRBV28, with 9 bases lining up with TRBD2. The CDR3 spans 16 residues. V was clipped by 4 bases and J by 0 bases; unmatched bases: 7. Germline-derived CDR1 and CDR2 are MDHEN and SYDVKM. CDR3 region: CASSSGLAGLSYEQYF. DNA for the CDR3: TGTGCCAGCAGTTCTGGCCTAGCGGGGCTCTCCTACGAGCAGTACTTC.

This chain connects TRBV10-2 to TRBJ2-3; TRBD2 matches at 12 bases. This CDR3 region has 17 residues. V was clipped by 0 bases and J by 3 bases; unmatched bases: 4. CDR1 WSHSY and CDR2 SAAADI come from the germline V gene. CDR3 in amino acids: CASSESSGTSGTDTQYF. CDR3 nucleotide sequence: TGCGCCAGCAGTGAGTCTTCCGGGACTAGCGGGACAGATACGCAGTATTTT.

This chain uses TRBV28 with TRBJ2-7; 7 nucleotides match TRBD2. This CDR3 has 15 residues. V lost 4 bases and J lost 0; bases outside the gene matches: 6. Germline V CDR1 and CDR2: MDHEN, SYDVKM. Here the CDR3 reads CASSWGGSSSYEQYF. The CDR3 nucleotides are TGTGCCAGCAGTTGGGGGGGGTCAAGCTCCTACGAGCAGTACTTC.

This chain uses TRBV6-1 with TRBJ1-1, with D possibly being TRBD1 (6 bases). In germline, CDR1 is MNHNS, CDR2 SASEGT. The CDR3 has 16 residues. V was trimmed by 0 bases and J by 0 bases, leaving 11 bases between them. The CDR3 loop is CASSEATGLMNTEAFF. DNA for the CDR3: TGTGCCAGCAGTGAAGCGACAGGCCTTATGAACACTGAAGCTTTCTTT.

CDR3 amino acids: CASSLDRPMNTEAFF. As DNA, the CDR3 is TGCGCCAGCAGCTTGGACCGCCCTATGAACACTGAAGCTTTCTTT. The gene calls are TRBV5-1 and TRBJ1-1; D unclear. Germline-derived CDR1 and CDR2 are SGHRS and YFSETQ. The germline V and J ends were trimmed by 0 bases and 0 bases, with 9 bases remaining between them. This CDR3 has 15 amino acids.

This chain uses TRBV7-8 with TRBJ1-5; D remains unclear. This CDR3 is built from 14 residues. V lost 5 bases to trimming and J lost 9 bases, with 17 bases between them. Germline V gene data show CDR1 as SGHVS and CDR2 as FQNEAQ. Written as DNA, the CDR3 is TGTGCCAGCAGCCCCCCAGCGGGTCTTGCGCCCCAGCATTTT. Residues: CASSPPAGLAPQHF.

The chain uses TRBV28 and TRBJ2-1, with 10 positions matching TRBD2. The ends lost 2 bases at V and 1 base at J; junction bases unmatched: 2. CDR3 length equals 16 residues. Germline V gene lookup returns CDR1 MDHEN and CDR2 SYDVKM. Here the CDR3 reads CASSLAGLASYNEQFF. CDR3 nucleotide sequence: TGTGCCAGCAGTTTAGCGGGACTAGCGTCCTACAATGAGCAGTTCTTC.

The chain joins TRBV6-5 to TRBJ1-5; D uncertain. V gave up 11 bases and J gave up 0 bases, with 8 bases separating them. CDR1 and CDR2 (germline): MNHEY, SVGAGI. CDR3 length: 12 amino acids. Written as DNA, the CDR3 is TGTGCCTCGCGGGCTAGCAATCAGCCCCAGCATTTT. Protein: CASRASNQPQHF.

The chain is built from TRBV10-1 and TRBJ2-1; the match to TRBD1 covers 12 bases. With V trimmed by 6 bases and J by 6 bases, 6 bases remained unmatched. The germline V gene has CDR1 WNHNN and CDR2 SYGVQD (reference sequence). This CDR3 comprises 15 residues. CDR3 nucleotide sequence: TGCGCCAGCAGCACCGGGACAGGGGGCTTCAATGAGCAGTTCTTC. This encodes CASSTGTGGFNEQFF.

The V call is TRBV5-1, the J call TRBJ2-1; 8 nucleotides align to TRBD2. Germline values: CDR1 SGHRS, CDR2 YFSETQ. There are 15 residues in the CDR3. V trimming: 0 bases; J trimming: 9 bases; junction bases outside the gene matches: 8. Here the CDR3 reads CASSLAGIAGSEQFF. The CDR3 bases are TGCGCCAGCAGCTTGGCCGGGATAGCGGGGAGTGAGCAGTTCTTC.

This rearrangement joins TRBV6-1 to TRBJ2-1; 10 positions agree with TRBD2. This CDR3 region has 15 residues. Trimming cost V 4 bases and J 7 bases; bases outside gene matches: 7. Germline V gene lookup returns CDR1 MNHNS and CDR2 SASEGT. CDR3: CASSALAGVINEQFF. CDR3 coding DNA: TGTGCCAGCAGTGCCCTAGCGGGAGTAATAAATGAGCAGTTCTTC.

The V call is TRBV11-3, the J call TRBJ1-1; D may be TRBD1 (5 bases). V was clipped by 1 base and J by 7 bases, with 13 bases between them. The CDR3 consists of 14 residues. Germline lookup yields CDR1 SGHNT and CDR2 YENEEA. DNA of the CDR3: TGTGCCAGCAGCTTAGGGGGGACCGGGAGTGAAGCTTTCTTT. The encoded protein is CASSLGGTGSEAFF.

The J gene is TRBJ1-1, the V gene TRBV7-2, with D possibly being TRBD1 (6 bases). The CDR3 has 16 residues. Trimming took off 5 bases at V and 3 bases at J, with 19 bases between the two ends. The germline gives CDR1 SGHTA, CDR2 FQGNSA. The DNA for the CDR3 is TGTGCCAGCAGCCCGGCTCGGACAGAGGTCGACACTGAAGCTTTCTTT. The encoded protein is CASSPARTEVDTEAFF.

V and J are TRBV4-1 and TRBJ2-1, with TRBD2 matching 7 bases. The V gene end was trimmed by 5 bases and the J gene end by 1 base; junction bases not matched to a gene: 5. Germline values: CDR1 MGHRA, CDR2 YSYEKL. The CDR3 is made up of 15 amino acids. As DNA, the CDR3 is TGCGCCAGCAGCTACGAGCGGGATTCCTACAATGAGCAGTTCTTC. It encodes CASSYERDSYNEQFF.

The chain has TRBV7-3 and TRBJ2-2; D possibly corresponds to TRBD2 (6 bases). The CDR3 is 16 residues long. The germline V gene encodes CDR1 SGHTA and CDR2 FQGTGA. V lost 5 bases to trimming and J lost 5 bases, with 18 bases between them. The CDR3 loop is CASSPQGPAGTGELFF. In nucleotides, the CDR3 is TGTGCCAGCAGCCCTCAGGGACCCGCGGGGACCGGGGAGCTGTTTTTT.

A single count supports this clone. This chain uses TRBV19 with TRBJ1-2; maybe TRBD1 (6 bases). The CDR3 loop spans 12 amino acids. Germline CDR1 and CDR2: LNHDA and SQIVND (reference sequence). The V and J ends lost 10 bases and 4 bases respectively, with 13 bases between them. CDR3 in amino acids: CATSRQAYGYTF. DNA for the CDR3: TGTGCCACCTCGAGACAGGCCTATGGCTACACCTTC. The full variable domain, rest sourced from reference TRBV19 and TRBJ1-2, is DGGITQSPKYLFRKEGQNVTLSCEQNLNHDAMYWYRQDPGQGLRLIYYSQIVNDFQKGDIAEGYSVSREKKESFPLTVTSAQKNPTAFYLCATSRQAYGYTFGSGTRLTVV.

The genes are TRBV6-6 and TRBJ1-2; tentatively, D is TRBD1 (6 bases). The germline gives CDR1 MNHNY, CDR2 SVGAGI (reference sequence). Trimming shortened V by 10 bases and J by 7 bases, and 22 bases separated the two germline ends. This CDR3 contains 14 residues. DNA of the CDR3: TGTGCCACGAGAGATCCCGGGACATACTCTGGCTACACCTTC. As protein: CATRDPGTYSGYTF.

The rearrangement joins TRBV10-3 to TRBJ1-5; the D is unclear. The V end lost 8 bases, the J end lost 0 bases, and 14 bases lay between the germline ends. Germline loops: CDR1 ENHRY, CDR2 SYGVKD. The CDR3 covers 15 residues. The CDR3 here is CAISGGQYSNQPQHF. CDR3 in DNA: TGTGCCATCTCCGGCGGGCAATATAGCAATCAGCCCCAGCATTTT.

V usage is TRBV19 and J usage is TRBJ1-1; 10 bases map to TRBD1. Germline CDR1 LNHDA, CDR2 SQIVND (reference sequence). The CDR3 has 19 amino acids. V lost 3 bases, J lost 3 bases, and 16 bases stayed unmatched. The chain's CDR3 is CASSIRTGGGARSDTEAFF. CDR3 DNA sequence: TGTGCCAGTAGTATCAGGACAGGGGGTGGAGCGAGGTCGGACACTGAAGCTTTCTTT.

The chain carries TRBV18 and TRBJ2-7; 12 positions agree with TRBD2. The ends lost 3 bases at V and 2 bases at J; junction bases unmatched: 17. Per germline, CDR1 KGHSH and CDR2 LQKENI. CDR3 length: 20 residues. The CDR3 sequence: CASSPGRGAGTSGFPYEQYF. DNA of the CDR3: TGTGCCAGCTCACCGGGAAGGGGGGCCGGGACTAGCGGGTTTCCCTACGAGCAGTACTTC.